One and the same sample provided the 21 T cell receptor beta chains below, sequenced in a study of blood T cell repertoires in COVID-19. The table came from immunoSEQ multiplex PCR; TCRdb's copy has only in-frame clones and leaves some out. The sample contains some 96,000 clones, less than 95% of which appear only once. Material for sequencing was peripheral blood. These TCRs come from a man between 60 and 70 years old with acute or convalescent COVID-19.

The rearrangement uses TRBV6-6 and TRBJ1-2; D gene ambiguous. The length of the CDR3 is 15 residues. Per germline, CDR1 MNHNY and CDR2 SVGAGI (reference sequence). Trimming took 0 bases from V and 0 from J, leaving 8 bases between them. CDR3 coding DNA: TGTGCCAGCAGTTACTCGAGCAATCCTAACTATGGCTACACCTTC. This sequence encodes CASSYSSNPNYGYTF.

The V call is TRBV12-3 or TRBV12-4, the J call TRBJ1-2, with D tentatively TRBD1 (6 bases). V lost 6 bases, J lost 5 bases, and 13 bases lay in between. CDR3 length equals 13 residues. The CDR3 region is CASSQGLDYGYTF. CDR3 sequence (DNA): TGTGCCAGCAGCCAGGGGTTAGATTATGGCTACACCTTC.

This clone was seen only once. The V gene is TRBV10-2, the J gene TRBJ1-3; no definite D call. Germline values: CDR1 WSHSY, CDR2 SAAADI. V lost 2 bases, J lost 3 bases, and 11 bases lay in between. The CDR3 has 15 residues. The CDR3 sequence is CASSEGQYSGNTIYF. CDR3 DNA: TGCGCCAGCAGTGAGGGGCAGTACAGTGGAAACACCATATATTTT.

This chain links TRBV13 with TRBJ1-2; 9 bases are shared with TRBD1. The germline gives CDR1 PRHDT, CDR2 FYEKMQ (reference sequence). The CDR3 has 13 amino acids. With 5 bases clipped from V and 8 bases from J, the junction kept 6 bases outside the gene matches. CDR3 sequence (DNA): TGTGCCAGCAGCCCCCTGGACAGGGGCGGCTACACCTTC. Translated: CASSPLDRGGYTF.

The rearrangement uses TRBV19 and TRBJ1-2; the D is unclear. The V end lost 8 bases, the J end lost 4 bases, and 20 bases lay between the germline ends. The CDR3 length is 15 residues. The germline CDR1 and CDR2 sequences are LNHDA and SQIVND (reference sequence). The CDR3 sequence is CASSPAAAFGYGYTF. For the CDR3, the DNA is TGTGCCAGTTCACCGGCGGCAGCCTTCGGCTATGGCTACACCTTC.

This chain uses TRBV5-1 with TRBJ1-4; D call uncertain. The CDR3 loop spans 14 amino acids. V was trimmed by 0 bases and J by 7 bases, leaving 10 bases between them. Germline V lookup: CDR1 SGHRS, CDR2 YFSETQ. Written as DNA, the CDR3 is TGCGCCAGCAGCTTGGTCGGGGAAAGTGAAAAACTGTTTTTT. Translating gives CASSLVGESEKLFF.

V and J are TRBV6-4 and TRBJ1-1; weak D call: TRBD1 (5 bases). The CDR3 spans 17 residues. CDR1 is MRHNA and CDR2 is SNTAGT in the germline V gene. V was pared by 2 bases and J by 4 bases, with 20 bases between. The CDR3 loop is CASSDQCVGVGGTEAFF. The CDR3 DNA reads TGTGCCAGCAGTGACCAATGCGTTGGGGTGGGGGGCACTGAAGCTTTCTTT.

The chain couples TRBV5-5 to TRBJ1-1, with D perhaps TRBD1 (5 bases). CDR1 and CDR2 from the germline V gene are SGHKS and YYEKEE (reference sequence). The CDR3 runs 14 residues. Trimming took off 3 bases at V and 7 bases at J, with 16 bases between the two ends. The CDR3: CASSSTVGVGEAFF. CDR3 DNA sequence: TGTGCCAGCAGCTCTACTGTAGGGGTGGGTGAAGCTTTCTTT.

This chain connects TRBV5-1 to TRBJ1-1; 7 nucleotides line up with TRBD1. CDR3 length: 14 amino acids. The germline CDR1 and CDR2 sequences are SGHRS and YFSETQ. Trimming removed 0 bases from V and 6 bases from J; junction bases left unmatched: 5. CDR3 sequence: CASSLVSGTAEAFF. DNA for the CDR3: TGCGCCAGCAGCTTGGTCTCCGGGACAGCTGAAGCTTTCTTT.

The genes are TRBV29-1 and TRBJ2-3, with TRBD2 as a possible D gene (7 bases). The CDR3 runs 15 residues. Trimming took off 3 bases at V and 9 bases at J, with 22 bases between the two ends. CDR1 is SQVTM, CDR2 ANQGSEA, per germline. DNA for the CDR3: TGCAGCGTTGATTTCCTATTGGGGGGGCAGGGAACGCAGTATTTT. Protein sequence: CSVDFLLGGQGTQYF.

The chain couples TRBV18 to TRBJ1-1, with D uncertain. There are 16 residues in the CDR3. V was clipped by 4 bases and J by 1 base, with 16 bases between them. The V gene's germline CDR1 is KGHSH and CDR2 LQKENI. DNA for the CDR3: TGTGCCAGCTCACTAACGGGTCCGACTACGAACACTGAAGCTTTCTTT. Translated, it gives CASSLTGPTTNTEAFF.

This clone was observed a few times. This chain joins TRBV29-1 and TRBJ1-5; possible D gene TRBD1, 5 bases. The CDR3 covers 12 residues. Germline assignment: CDR1 SQVTM and CDR2 ANQGSEA. V lost 6 bases to trimming and J lost 3 bases, with 9 bases between them. The CDR3 DNA reads TGCAGCGTCTGGGGGGACAATCAGCCCCAGCATTTT. Translated: CSVWGDNQPQHF.

The chain joins TRBV5-1 to TRBJ2-7; 8 nucleotides line up with TRBD1. CDR3 length: 13 amino acids. The trim removed 4 bases at V and 3 bases at J, leaving 3 bases unmatched. Germline CDR1 SGHRS, CDR2 YFSETQ. DNA for the CDR3: TGCGCCAGCAGCCCGACAGGGGACTACGAGCAGTACTTC. Residues: CASSPTGDYEQYF.

This clone was detected only once. The V gene is TRBV7-9, the J gene TRBJ2-2; TRBD2 is a possible D gene (6 bases). The CDR3 has 16 amino acids. The germline V gene has CDR1 SEHNR and CDR2 FQNEAQ (reference sequence). V lost 3 bases, J lost 3 bases, and 14 bases lay in between. CDR3 amino acids: CASSFLTGVHTGELFF. Here the CDR3 DNA reads TGTGCCAGCAGCTTTCTTACGGGGGTCCACACCGGGGAGCTGTTTTTT.

This chain connects TRBV11-3 to TRBJ2-6; possibly TRBD1 for D (6 bases). The V gene lost 5 bases and the J gene lost 0 bases, with 8 bases spanning the gap. The CDR3 spans 15 residues. The germline V gene encodes CDR1 SGHNT and CDR2 YENEEA. CDR3 in DNA: TGTGCCAGCAGCCAGGGGAGCTCTGGGGCCAACGTCCTGACTTTC. As protein: CASSQGSSGANVLTF. The full variable domain, in which reference TRBV11-3 and TRBJ2-6 provide the parts outside the CDR3, is EAGVVQSPRYKIIEKKQPVAFWCNPISGHNTLYWYLQNLGQGPELLIRYENEEAVDDSQLPKDRFSAERLKGVDSTLKIQPAELGDSAVYLCASSQGSSGANVLTFGAGSRLTVL.

The chain carries TRBV25-1 and TRBJ1-3, with D perhaps TRBD1 (6 bases). CDR3 length equals 16 residues. The V and J ends lost 4 bases and 2 bases respectively, with 15 bases between them. The V gene's germline CDR1 is MGHDK and CDR2 SYGVNS. For the CDR3, the DNA is TGTGCCAGCAGTGCCCCCCGGGACATTGCTGGAAACACCATATATTTT. Translated, it gives CASSAPRDIAGNTIYF.

The chain combines TRBV7-9 with TRBJ1-1, with a tentative D call TRBD1 (6 bases). CDR3 length equals 14 residues. The germline V gene encodes CDR1 SEHNR and CDR2 FQNEAQ (reference sequence). Trimming cost V 5 bases and J 6 bases, with 16 bases left between them. The CDR3 here is CASSQTGRVAEAFF. CDR3 in DNA: TGTGCCAGCAGCCAAACAGGGCGGGTGGCTGAAGCTTTCTTT.

The chain couples TRBV5-6 to TRBJ2-6, with 7 bases matching TRBD2. The CDR3 consists of 19 residues. The junction had 11 bases not matched to a gene; V was cut back by 0 bases and J by 2 bases. The V gene's germline CDR1 is SGHDT and CDR2 YYEEEE. The CDR3 loop is CASSLGYGHGGAGANVLTF. In nucleotides, the CDR3 is TGTGCCAGCAGCTTGGGGTACGGCCATGGGGGGGCTGGGGCCAACGTCCTGACTTTC. Full variable domain (remainder filled in from reference TRBV5-6 and TRBJ2-6): DAGVTQSPTHLIKTRGQQVTLRCSPKSGHDTVSWYQQALGQGPQFIFQYYEEEERQRGNFPDRFSGHQFPNYSSELNVNALLLGDSALYLCASSLGYGHGGAGANVLTFGAGSRLTVL.

The CDR3 DNA sequence: TGTGCCATCAGTGAGTCGATGGGGAGAACACGGATGAATGAGCAGTTCTTC. Translating gives CAISESMGRTRMNEQFF. The rearrangement joins TRBV10-3 to TRBJ2-1, with D possibly TRBD2 on 5 matching bases. The CDR3 consists of 17 residues. CDR1 ENHRY and CDR2 SYGVKD come from the germline V gene. V was clipped by 0 bases and J by 7 bases, with 19 bases between them.

CDR3 nucleotides: TGTGCCAGCAGTTTATGGGGGGTCACTGAAGCTTTCTTT. Translation gives CASSLWGVTEAFF. This chain uses TRBV27 with TRBJ1-1; maybe TRBD1 (5 bases). V was cut by 1 base and J by 4 bases, with 7 bases left in between. Germline CDR1 reads MNHEY; CDR2 reads SMNVEV (reference sequence). This CDR3 region has 13 residues.

The chain links TRBV10-2 to TRBJ2-3, with TRBD2 identical over 15 bases. CDR1 and CDR2 (germline): WSHSY, SAAADI. The CDR3 is 16 amino acids. V lost 4 bases, J lost 8 bases, and 7 bases stayed unmatched. The CDR3 sequence: CASSVGLAGGPGTQYF. CDR3 bases: TGCGCCAGCAGTGTAGGACTAGCGGGGGGGCCTGGTACGCAGTATTTT.